The source of this T cell receptor beta chain is a study of T cell repertoires in cytomegalovirus infection (dated by TCRdb to the late 2010s). Study-level background: Donor HLA type was relevant to the analysis, as public TCR beta signatures indicated carriage of CMV infection together with the matching HLA type.

What the work shows at the level of the full study, not this receptor alone: In the ex vivo response, HLA-C-restricted CMV-specific TCR beta clonotypes were dominant, and in two of eight donors the single most frequent clonotype came from this HLA-C-restricted group. Cumulative frequency of public TCR beta family members discriminated carriers of CMV infection plus the relevant HLA type in this cohort and an independent 352-donor cohort.

CDR1 and CDR2, per the germline V gene, are MDHEN and SYDVKM. Deletion took 7 bases off V and 4 bases off J, with a span of 17 bases between the germline ends. The CDR3, cysteine through phenylalanine, is 15 amino acids long. Only the CDR3 DNA is retained, 45 bases long and in frame from the first base. The run used an Illumina HiSeq 1500. The public reads were quality trimmed at Q25 with fastp and then assembled into clones with MiXCR by TCRdb, keeping productive beta chains. Records with the same CDR3 protein are collapsed into one entry carrying the most frequent genes and DNA. The sample has about 250,000 distinct CDR3 sequences on record, 17% of them singletons. Together, the top ten hold around 47% of the sample. With regard to this clonotype: Its antigen is still unknown. The sample holds no much larger clone one base away, and base qualities are not on file.

Sequenced: CD8+ T cells from PBMCs. Rearrangement joined TRBV28 to TRBJ1-5; a tentative D call is TRBD1 (6 bases match). The sequence was collected from a human donor in good health (CMV status not recorded). Some clones in this sample may be carry-over from other donors' samples. The CDR3 region has the sequence CASTPDRTRNQPQHF. The DNA sequence follows: TGTGCCAGCACCCCGGACAGAACGAGGAATCAGCCCCAGCATTTT.